These 6 T cell receptor beta chains came from one sample sequenced in a study of blood T cell repertoires in COVID-19. Clones were read by immunoSEQ multiplex PCR, and TCRdb kept only the in-frame ones, dropping some. The sample holds about 110,000 clones, 88% seen once. Specimen: peripheral blood. All receptors derive from a woman aged 45-65 years with active or convalescent COVID-19.

The chain is built from TRBV5-1 and TRBJ2-5; 10 nucleotides agree with TRBD1. Germline lookup yields CDR1 SGHRS and CDR2 YFSETQ. The CDR3 extends over 17 amino acids. J was trimmed by 5 bases and V by 2 bases; bases with no gene match: 12. The chain's CDR3 is CASSLVPGTGASETQYF. CDR3 DNA: TGCGCCAGCAGCTTAGTCCCCGGGACAGGGGCCTCGGAGACCCAGTACTTC. Together with reference TRBV5-1 and TRBJ2-5, the CDR3 gives the full variable domain: KAGVTQTPRYLIKTRGQQVTLSCSPISGHRSVSWYQQTPGQGLQFLFEYFSETQRNKGNFPGRFSGRQFSNSRSEMNVSTLELGDSALYLCASSLVPGTGASETQYFGPGTRLLVL.

V gene TRBV19 combines with J gene TRBJ1-5; the match to TRBD1 covers 8 bases. The CDR3 spans 15 residues. The junction had 6 bases not matched to a gene; V was cut back by 8 bases and J by 0 bases. Germline V gives CDR1 LNHDA, CDR2 SQIVND (reference sequence). The CDR3 reads CASGTGRYSNQPQHF. CDR3 DNA: TGTGCCAGTGGGACAGGCCGGTATAGCAATCAGCCCCAGCATTTT.

The chain carries TRBV15 and TRBJ2-5, with 7 nucleotides matching TRBD1. The ends lost 1 base at V and 4 bases at J; junction bases unmatched: 6. This CDR3 is built from 15 residues. CDR1 and CDR2 from the germline V gene are LNHNV and YYDKDF (reference sequence). For the CDR3, the DNA is TGTGCCACCAGCAGAGCAAGGGGGCTCAGAGAGACCCAGTACTTC. As protein: CATSRARGLRETQYF.

This chain uses TRBV19 with TRBJ2-1; TRBD2 aligns across 8 bases. V shed 1 base and J 8 bases; nucleotides not matched to a gene: 4. The CDR3 is 14 amino acids. Per the germline V gene, CDR1 is LNHDA and CDR2 is SQIVND (reference sequence). The CDR3 DNA reads as TGTGCCAGTAGTATAGCGGGAGGGCTCTATGAGCAGTTCTTC. Protein product: CASSIAGGLYEQFF.

J is TRBJ2-1 and V is TRBV15, with TRBD2 identical over 11 bases. V dropped 1 base and J dropped 0; count of bases not matched to a gene: 8. The CDR3 loop spans 19 amino acids. Germline V CDR1 and CDR2: LNHNV, YYDKDF (reference sequence). CDR3 coding DNA: TGTGCCACCAGCAGAGCACTAGCGGGAGCATGGAGCTCCTACAATGAGCAGTTCTTC. Translating it yields CATSRALAGAWSSYNEQFF.

The chain uses TRBV2 and TRBJ2-1; 9 nucleotides agree with TRBD2. This CDR3 contains 14 residues. Germline trimming cut 7 bases from V and 4 bases from J; bases unmatched to any gene: 5. CDR1 is SNHLY, CDR2 FYNNEI, per germline. CDR3 sequence (DNA): TGTGCCAGCACCTTAGCGGGGGCTTACAATGAGCAGTTCTTC. As protein: CASTLAGAYNEQFF.